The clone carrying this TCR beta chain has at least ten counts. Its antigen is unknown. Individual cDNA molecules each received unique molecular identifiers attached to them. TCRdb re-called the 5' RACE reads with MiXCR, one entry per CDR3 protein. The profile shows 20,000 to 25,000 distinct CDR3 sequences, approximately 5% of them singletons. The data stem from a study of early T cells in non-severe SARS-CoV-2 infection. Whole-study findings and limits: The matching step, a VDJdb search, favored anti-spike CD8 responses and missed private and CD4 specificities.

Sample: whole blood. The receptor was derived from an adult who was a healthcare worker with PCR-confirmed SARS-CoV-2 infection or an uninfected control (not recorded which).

CDR3 protein: CASRPRRLAGGSDTQYF. Written as DNA, the CDR3 is TGTGCCAGCAGGCCCCGGAGACTAGCGGGGGGCTCAGATACGCAGTATTTT. The rearrangement uses TRBV27 and TRBJ2-3; TRBD2 aligns across 13 bases. The CDR3 spans 17 residues. Germline V gives CDR1 MNHEY, CDR2 SMNVEV (reference sequence). V shed 6 bases, J shed 4 bases, and the junction held 10 bases outside the gene matches.